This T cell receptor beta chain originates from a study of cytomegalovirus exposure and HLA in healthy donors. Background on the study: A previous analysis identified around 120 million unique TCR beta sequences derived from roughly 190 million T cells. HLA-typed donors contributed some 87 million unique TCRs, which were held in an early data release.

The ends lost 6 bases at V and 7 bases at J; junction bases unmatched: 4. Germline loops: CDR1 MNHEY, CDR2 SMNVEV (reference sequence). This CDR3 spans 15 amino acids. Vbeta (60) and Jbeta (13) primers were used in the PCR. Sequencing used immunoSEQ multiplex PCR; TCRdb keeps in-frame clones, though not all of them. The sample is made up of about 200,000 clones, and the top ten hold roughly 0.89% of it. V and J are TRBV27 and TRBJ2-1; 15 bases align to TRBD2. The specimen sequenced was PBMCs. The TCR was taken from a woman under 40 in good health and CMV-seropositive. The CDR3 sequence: CASRWTSGRGNEQFF. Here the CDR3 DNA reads TGTGCCAGCAGGTGGACTAGCGGGAGGGGTAATGAGCAGTTCTTC.